This T cell receptor beta chain appears in the sequencing data of a study of OX40 agonist ivuxolimab in advanced cancers. About the study as a whole: Ivuxolimab was an agonistic, fully human IgG2 monoclonal antibody directed against OX40 (CD134), a costimulatory receptor. Intravenous ivuxolimab was administered to patients every 2 weeks at six dose levels: 0.01, 0.1, 0.3, 1.5, 3 and 10 mg/kg. Of the approximately 50 dose-escalation patients, hepatocellular carcinoma was present in about 19, melanoma in roughly 15, renal cell carcinoma in 9 and head and neck cancer in 9. In the dose-escalation cohort, 82.7% of patients were male, and the mean age was roughly 60 years, with a range of roughly 23 to 85. Prior anti-PD-1, anti-PD-L1 or anti-CTLA-4 therapy was permitted, and roughly two fifths of dose-escalation patients had received checkpoint inhibitors. Three dose-escalation patients achieved partial responses, one with hepatocellular carcinoma and two with cutaneous melanoma. Peripheral TCRbeta sequencing was intended to test whether TCR sequence diversity was altered and clonal T-cell expansion was caused by ivuxolimab. The paper covers the monotherapy dose-escalation part of the phase I ivuxolimab trial, which included N = 52 patients.

Overall results and qualifications from the work: Low levels of normalized T-cell clonal expansion were also seen in some patients who did not respond. The antigen specificity of the peripheral T cells that underwent clonal expansion was not determined. At doses of 0.1 to 3.0 mg/kg, clonal expansion of both CD4+ and CD8+ blood T cells was observed from baseline to week 6. In the 0.1-3.0 mg/kg groups, partial responders were among the patients with the lowest normalized peripheral clonal expansion, particularly in CD8+ T cells. After ivuxolimab, CD8+ T cells had more expanded clones than CD4+ T cells on average.

Patients with a history of autoimmune disease or receiving systemic immunosuppression were excluded from the trial. Peripheral blood for TCR sequencing was collected from all dose cohorts at baseline, on cycle 4 day 1, and on cycle 7 day 1. Samples were obtained from an open-label, multicenter, first-in-human phase I dose-escalation trial of ivuxolimab. Adults with locally advanced or metastatic head and neck squamous cell, hepatocellular, melanoma or renal cell carcinoma were enrolled in the trial. Before TCR sequencing, CD4+ T cells and CD8+ T cells were sorted from peripheral blood as separate populations. For this chain, trimming is 3 bases at the V end and 10 bases at the J end, and the number of junction bases without a gene match is 6. The CDR3 holds 15 amino acids from the cysteine to the phenylalanine. Just the 45-base CDR3 DNA is kept, in frame starting at base 1. CDR1 is given as MGHRA and CDR2 as YSYEKL, both from the germline V gene.

Of note for this clone: Its antigen has not been determined. The record has no base qualities; no much larger clone is one base away.

For sequencing of the TCRbeta CDR3 region, genomic DNA was extracted from the sorted cells. The immunoSEQ Assay was used for sequencing of TCRbeta CDR3 regions. The table was pulled from immuneACCESS by TCRdb, which kept in-frame rearrangements only. Such tables lose some clones; where checked, under half of the loss comes from unresolved V genes, and the rest has no known cause. This sample lists fewer than 50,000 clones; about 90% were detected once. Approximately 15% of the sample is in the top ten clones. This TCR came from an adult with an advanced solid tumor such as melanoma, head and neck, liver or kidney cancer. The chain uses TRBV4-1 and TRBJ2-1, with TRBD2 identical over 13 junction bases. The sequences come from CD4+ or CD8+ T cells sorted from blood, collected in a trial of the OX40 agonist ivuxolimab. Here the CDR3 is given as CASSHTSGGANEQFF. The nucleotide sequence reads TGCGCCAGCAGCCACACTAGCGGGGGGGCTAACGAGCAGTTCTTC.